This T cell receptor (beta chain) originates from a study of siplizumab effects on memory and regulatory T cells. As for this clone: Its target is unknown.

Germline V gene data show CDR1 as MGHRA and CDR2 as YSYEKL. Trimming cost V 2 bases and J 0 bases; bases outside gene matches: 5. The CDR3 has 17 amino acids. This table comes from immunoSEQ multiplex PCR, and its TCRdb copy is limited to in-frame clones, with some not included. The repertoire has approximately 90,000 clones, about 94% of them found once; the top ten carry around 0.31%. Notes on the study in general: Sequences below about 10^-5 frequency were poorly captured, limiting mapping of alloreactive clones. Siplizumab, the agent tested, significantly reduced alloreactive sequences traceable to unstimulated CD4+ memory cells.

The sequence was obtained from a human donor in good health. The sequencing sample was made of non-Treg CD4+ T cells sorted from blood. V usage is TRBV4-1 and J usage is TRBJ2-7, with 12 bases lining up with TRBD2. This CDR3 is CASSQLSTSGSSYEQYF. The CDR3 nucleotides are TGCGCCAGCAGCCAACTATCGACTAGCGGGAGCTCCTACGAGCAGTACTTC.